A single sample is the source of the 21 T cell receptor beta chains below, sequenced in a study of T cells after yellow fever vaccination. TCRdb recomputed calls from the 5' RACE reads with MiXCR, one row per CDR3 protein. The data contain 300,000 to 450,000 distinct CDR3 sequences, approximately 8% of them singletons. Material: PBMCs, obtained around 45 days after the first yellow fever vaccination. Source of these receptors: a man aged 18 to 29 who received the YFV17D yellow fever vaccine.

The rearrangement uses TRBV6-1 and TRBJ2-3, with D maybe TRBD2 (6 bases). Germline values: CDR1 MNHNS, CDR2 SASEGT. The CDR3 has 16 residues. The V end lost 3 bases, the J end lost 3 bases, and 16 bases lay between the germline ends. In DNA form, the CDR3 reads TGTGCCAGCAGTGACCACGGGGGACCACAAACAGATACGCAGTATTTT. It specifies CASSDHGGPQTDTQYF.

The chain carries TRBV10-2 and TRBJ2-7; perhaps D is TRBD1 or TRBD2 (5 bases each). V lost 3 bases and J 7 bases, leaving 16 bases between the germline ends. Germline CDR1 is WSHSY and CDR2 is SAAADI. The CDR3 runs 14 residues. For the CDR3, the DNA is TGCGCCAGCAGTGATCAGACGGGGCAGGATGAGCAGTACTTC. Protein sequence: CASSDQTGQDEQYF.

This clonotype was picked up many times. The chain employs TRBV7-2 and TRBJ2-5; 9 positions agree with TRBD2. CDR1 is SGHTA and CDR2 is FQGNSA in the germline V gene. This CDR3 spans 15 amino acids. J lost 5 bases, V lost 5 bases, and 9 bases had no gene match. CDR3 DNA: TGTGCCAGCAGCGAGGGACTAGCAGGGTGGGAGACCCAGTACTTC. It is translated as CASSEGLAGWETQYF.

In DNA form, the CDR3 reads TGCGCCAGCAGCATCAGTCCTCCCACAGATACGCAGTATTTT. This codes for CASSISPPTDTQYF. V gene TRBV5-1 combines with J gene TRBJ2-3; D is unclear. The ends were cut back, 4 bases at V and 2 bases at J, with 11 bases in the middle. This CDR3 region has 14 residues. Germline lookup yields CDR1 SGHRS and CDR2 YFSETQ.

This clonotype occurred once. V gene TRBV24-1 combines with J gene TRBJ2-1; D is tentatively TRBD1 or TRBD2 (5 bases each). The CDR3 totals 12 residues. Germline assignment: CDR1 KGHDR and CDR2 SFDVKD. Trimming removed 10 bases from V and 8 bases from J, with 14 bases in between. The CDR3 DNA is TGTGCCACAAAAGGGGAGTGGGATGAGCAGTTCTTC. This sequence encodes CATKGEWDEQFF.

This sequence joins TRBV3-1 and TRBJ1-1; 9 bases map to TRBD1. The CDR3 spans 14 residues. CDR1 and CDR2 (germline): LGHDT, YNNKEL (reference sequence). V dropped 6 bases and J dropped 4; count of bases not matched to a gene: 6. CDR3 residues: CASREQGALTEAFF. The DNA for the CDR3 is TGTGCCAGCAGGGAACAGGGGGCGCTCACTGAAGCTTTCTTT.

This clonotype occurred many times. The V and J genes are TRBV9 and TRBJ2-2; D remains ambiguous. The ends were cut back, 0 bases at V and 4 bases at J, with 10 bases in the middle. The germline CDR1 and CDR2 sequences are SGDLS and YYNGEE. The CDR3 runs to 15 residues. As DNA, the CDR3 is TGTGCCAGCAGCGTAGATGGCAGCAGCACCGGGGAGCTGTTTTTT. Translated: CASSVDGSSTGELFF.

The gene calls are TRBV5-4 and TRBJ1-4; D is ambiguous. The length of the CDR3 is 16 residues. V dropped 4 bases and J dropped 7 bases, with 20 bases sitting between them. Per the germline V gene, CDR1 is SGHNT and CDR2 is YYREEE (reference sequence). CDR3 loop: CASSQPAQDGGEKLFF. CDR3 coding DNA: TGTGCCAGCAGCCAGCCGGCACAAGACGGAGGTGAAAAACTGTTTTTT.

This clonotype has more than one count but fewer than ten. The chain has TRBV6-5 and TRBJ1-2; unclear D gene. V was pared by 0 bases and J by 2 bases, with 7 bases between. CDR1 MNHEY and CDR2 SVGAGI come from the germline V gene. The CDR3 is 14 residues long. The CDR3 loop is CASSYSWENYGYTF. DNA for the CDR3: TGTGCCAGCAGTTACTCCTGGGAGAACTATGGCTACACCTTC.

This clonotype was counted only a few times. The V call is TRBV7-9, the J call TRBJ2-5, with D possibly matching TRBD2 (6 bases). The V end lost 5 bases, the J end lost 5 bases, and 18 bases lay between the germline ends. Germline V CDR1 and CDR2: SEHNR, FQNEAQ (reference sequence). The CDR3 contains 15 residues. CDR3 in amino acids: CASSRLEIKLETQYF. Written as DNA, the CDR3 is TGTGCCAGCAGCCGACTAGAAATAAAATTGGAGACCCAGTACTTC.

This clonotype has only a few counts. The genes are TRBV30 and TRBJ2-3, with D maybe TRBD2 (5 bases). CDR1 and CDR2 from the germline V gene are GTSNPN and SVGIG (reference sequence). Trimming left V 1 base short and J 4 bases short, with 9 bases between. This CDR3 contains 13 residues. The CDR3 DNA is TGTGCCTGGAGTGGTTACGGGGCAGATACGCAGTATTTT. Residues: CAWSGYGADTQYF.

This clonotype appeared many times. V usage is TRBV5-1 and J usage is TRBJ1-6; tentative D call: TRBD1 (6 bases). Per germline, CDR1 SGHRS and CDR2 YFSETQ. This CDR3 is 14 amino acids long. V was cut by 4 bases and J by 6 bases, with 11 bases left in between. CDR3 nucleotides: TGCGCCAGCAGCGTCGGACAGACTAATTCACCCCTCCACTTT. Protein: CASSVGQTNSPLHF.

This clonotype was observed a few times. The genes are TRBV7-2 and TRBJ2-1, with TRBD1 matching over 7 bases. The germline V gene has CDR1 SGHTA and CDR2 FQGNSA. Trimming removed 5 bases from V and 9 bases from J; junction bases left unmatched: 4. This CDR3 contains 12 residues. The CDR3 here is CASSRDSGEQFF. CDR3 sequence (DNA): TGTGCCAGCAGCAGGGACAGCGGTGAGCAGTTCTTC.

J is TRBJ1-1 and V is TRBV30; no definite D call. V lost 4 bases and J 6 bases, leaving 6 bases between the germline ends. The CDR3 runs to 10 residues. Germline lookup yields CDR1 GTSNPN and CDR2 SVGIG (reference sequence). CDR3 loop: CAWMGAEAFF. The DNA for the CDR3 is TGTGCCTGGATGGGAGCTGAAGCTTTCTTT. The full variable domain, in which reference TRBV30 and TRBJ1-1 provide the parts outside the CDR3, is SQTIHQWPATLVQPVGSPLSLECTVEGTSNPNLYWYRQAAGRGLQLLFYSVGIGQISSEVPQNLSASRPQDRQFILSSKKLLLSDSGFYLCAWMGAEAFFGQGTRLTVV.

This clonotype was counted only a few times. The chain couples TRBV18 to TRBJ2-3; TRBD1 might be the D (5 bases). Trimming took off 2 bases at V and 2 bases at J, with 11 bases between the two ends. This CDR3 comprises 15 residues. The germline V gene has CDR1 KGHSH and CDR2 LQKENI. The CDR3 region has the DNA TGTGCCAGCTCACCAGGGGCACCTTTCACAGATACGCAGTATTTT. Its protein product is CASSPGAPFTDTQYF.

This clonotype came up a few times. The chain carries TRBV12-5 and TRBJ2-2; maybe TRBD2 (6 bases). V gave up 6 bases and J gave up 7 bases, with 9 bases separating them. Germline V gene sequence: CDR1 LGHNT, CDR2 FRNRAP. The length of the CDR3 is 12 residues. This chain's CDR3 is CASGEGSGELFF. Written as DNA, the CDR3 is TGTGCTAGTGGGGAGGGAAGCGGGGAGCTGTTTTTT.

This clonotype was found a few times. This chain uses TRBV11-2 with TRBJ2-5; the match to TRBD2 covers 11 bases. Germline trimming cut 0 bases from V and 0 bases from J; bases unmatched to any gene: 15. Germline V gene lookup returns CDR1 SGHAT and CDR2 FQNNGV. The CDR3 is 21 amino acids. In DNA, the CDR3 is TGTGCCAGCAGCTTAGACAGTCCTAGCGGGGGGTACATTAATTACCAAGAGACCCAGTACTTC. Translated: CASSLDSPSGGYINYQETQYF.

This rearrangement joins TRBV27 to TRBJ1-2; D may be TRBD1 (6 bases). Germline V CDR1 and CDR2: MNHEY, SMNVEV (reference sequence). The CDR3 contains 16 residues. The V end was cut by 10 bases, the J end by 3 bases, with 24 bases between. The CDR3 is CATSLGQPGAYYGYTF. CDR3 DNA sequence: TGTGCCACCTCCCTCGGTCAGCCAGGGGCCTACTATGGCTACACCTTC.

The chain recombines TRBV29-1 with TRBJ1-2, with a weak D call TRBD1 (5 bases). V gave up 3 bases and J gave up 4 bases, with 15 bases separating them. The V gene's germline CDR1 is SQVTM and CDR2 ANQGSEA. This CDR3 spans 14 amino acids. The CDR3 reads CSVDWDSLPYGYTF. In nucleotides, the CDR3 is TGCAGCGTTGACTGGGACTCACTCCCCTATGGCTACACCTTC.

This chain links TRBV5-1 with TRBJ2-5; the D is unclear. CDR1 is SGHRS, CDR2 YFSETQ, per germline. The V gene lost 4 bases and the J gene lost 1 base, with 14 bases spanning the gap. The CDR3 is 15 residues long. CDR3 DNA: TGCGCCAGCAGCAGTCACCACCGGACCCAAGAGACCCAGTACTTC. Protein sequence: CASSSHHRTQETQYF.

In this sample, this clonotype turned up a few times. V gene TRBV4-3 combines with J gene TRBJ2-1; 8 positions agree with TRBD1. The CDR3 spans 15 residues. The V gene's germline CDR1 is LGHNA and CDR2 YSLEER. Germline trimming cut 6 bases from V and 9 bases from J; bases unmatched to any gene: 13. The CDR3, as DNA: TGCGCCAGCAGTCCCAATCGGGACAGGATTTTTGAGCAGTTCTTC. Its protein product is CASSPNRDRIFEQFF.